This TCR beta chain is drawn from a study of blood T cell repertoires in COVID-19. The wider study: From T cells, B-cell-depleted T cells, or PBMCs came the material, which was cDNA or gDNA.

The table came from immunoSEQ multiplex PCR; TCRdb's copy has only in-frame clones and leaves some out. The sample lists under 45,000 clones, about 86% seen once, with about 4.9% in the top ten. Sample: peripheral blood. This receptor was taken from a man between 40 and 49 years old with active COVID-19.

The CDR3 sequence: CASSPGRDVSNQPQHF. In nucleotides, the CDR3 is TGTGCCAGCTCACCAGGGCGGGACGTAAGCAATCAGCCCCAGCATTTT. The chain has TRBV18 and TRBJ1-5; possibly TRBD1 for D (5 bases). The V end lost 2 bases, the J end lost 1 base, and 12 bases lay between the germline ends. This CDR3 is built from 16 residues. The germline CDR1 and CDR2 sequences are KGHSH and LQKENI.